The clone carrying this T cell receptor (beta chain) was detected a few times. The data stem from a study of T-cell reconstitution after alpha-beta-depleted transplantation in children. Germline V gene lookup returns CDR1 SQVTM and CDR2 ANQGSEA. The CDR3 is made up of 12 amino acids. V shed 6 bases and J 3 bases; nucleotides not matched to a gene: 5. A TCRbeta library incorporating unique molecular identifiers was prepared. TCRdb passed the PCR reads through MiXCR, listing each CDR3 protein once. The table lists hundreds of thousands of distinct CDR3 sequences, about 9.2% of them singletons. The gene calls are TRBV29-1 and TRBJ2-7; 7 bases match TRBD1. This specimen was PBMCs from the stem cell graft donor, taken from the stem cell graft. This receptor was obtained from a human donor who donated a stem cell graft to a child with acute lymphoblastic leukemia. CDR3 loop: CSVRDSGYEQYF. DNA of the CDR3: TGCAGCGTCCGGGACAGCGGCTACGAGCAGTACTTC.